A single sample is the source of the 12 T cell receptor beta chains below, sequenced in a study of blood T cell repertoires in COVID-19. The method was immunoSEQ multiplex PCR; TCRdb's version includes in-frame clones alone and lacks a portion of them. The sample carries 150,000 to 200,000 clones, 86% recorded once. Sequencing was performed on PBMCs or T cells enriched from blood (not recorded which). Receptors originate from a young woman who had recovered from COVID-19.

The CDR3 DNA reads as TGCGCCAGCAGCCAAGTGGCGGGGCGGGACAGGGGGCAAGGGAGGCCCTACAATGAGCAGTTCTTC. It is translated as CASSQVAGRDRGQGRPYNEQFF. The chain recombines TRBV4-1 with TRBJ2-1; 12 bases match TRBD1. Germline CDR1 and CDR2: MGHRA and YSYEKL. V shed 1 base, J shed 2 bases, and the junction held 18 bases outside the gene matches. The CDR3 is made up of 22 amino acids.

The rearrangement uses TRBV27 and TRBJ2-1, with 8 bases lining up with TRBD2. The germline V gene encodes CDR1 MNHEY and CDR2 SMNVEV (reference sequence). The CDR3 is made up of 15 amino acids. The V and J ends lost 1 base and 5 bases, in that order; junction bases with no gene match: 4. CDR3: CASSLWGLGHNEQFF. DNA of the CDR3: TGTGCCAGCAGTTTATGGGGACTAGGACACAATGAGCAGTTCTTC.

The chain joins TRBV12-5 to TRBJ1-1; no clear D. Trimming left V 1 base short and J 1 base short, with 4 bases between. The germline V gene encodes CDR1 LGHNT and CDR2 FRNRAP. The CDR3 has 13 residues. The CDR3 is CASGLGQNTEAFF. In DNA form, the CDR3 reads TGTGCTAGTGGTTTGGGGCAGAACACTGAAGCTTTCTTT.

The chain carries TRBV4-1 and TRBJ2-1; D perhaps matches TRBD2 (6 bases). The CDR3 runs 16 residues. V was clipped by 5 bases and J by 5 bases, with 19 bases between them. Germline-derived CDR1 and CDR2 are MGHRA and YSYEKL. The chain's CDR3 is CASSTRTTNNNNEQFF. CDR3 nucleotides: TGCGCCAGCAGCACACGGACTACCAACAACAACAATGAGCAGTTCTTC.

This clone has just a few counts. The CDR3 reads CASSDARQAVQETQYF. In DNA, the CDR3 is TGTGCCAGCAGTGACGCTAGACAGGCGGTCCAAGAGACCCAGTACTTC. This sequence joins TRBV25-1 and TRBJ2-5; possible D gene TRBD1, 6 bases. Trimming took off 3 bases at V and 1 base at J, with 15 bases between the two ends. The CDR3 runs to 16 residues. CDR1 and CDR2 (germline): MGHDK, SYGVNS. Full variable domain (missing parts from reference TRBV25-1 and TRBJ2-5): EADIYQTPRYLVIGTGKKITLECSQTMGHDKMYWYQQDPGMELHLIHYSYGVNSTEKGDLSSESTVSRIRTEHFPLTLESARPSHTSQYLCASSDARQAVQETQYFGPGTRLLVL.

V is TRBV2 and J is TRBJ1-3; 7 bases map to TRBD1. Germline V lookup: CDR1 SNHLY, CDR2 FYNNEI. The CDR3 consists of 16 residues. Losses at the gene ends were 5 bases for V and 4 bases for J; bases not matched to a gene: 11. CDR3 nucleotide sequence: TGTGCCAGCAGTTCGGGGACAGCTTTTACGGGAAACACCATATATTTT. This encodes CASSSGTAFTGNTIYF. The full variable domain, its missing parts supplied by reference TRBV2 and TRBJ1-3, is EPEVTQTPSHQVTQMGQEVILRCVPISNHLYFYWYRQILGQKVEFLVSFYNNEISEKSEIFDDQFSVERPDGSNFTLKIRSTKLEDSAMYFCASSSGTAFTGNTIYFGEGSWLTVV.

V and J are TRBV10-3 and TRBJ1-5, with 7 positions matching TRBD1. Per the germline V gene, CDR1 is ENHRY and CDR2 is SYGVKD. V dropped 7 bases and J dropped 5; count of bases not matched to a gene: 5. The CDR3 is 13 residues long. CDR3: CAITADRDQPQHF. CDR3 coding DNA: TGTGCCATCACGGCTGACAGGGATCAGCCCCAGCATTTT.

The rearrangement joins TRBV3-1 (or the pseudogene TRBV3-2) to TRBJ2-7; no clear D. The CDR3 is made up of 14 amino acids. Germline V CDR1 and CDR2: LGHDT, YNNKEL (reference sequence). Deletions cut 4 bases from V and 5 bases from J, with 15 bases between. The CDR3 region is CASSPLPGANEQYF. DNA of the CDR3: TGTGCCAGCAGCCCCCTCCCTGGAGCGAACGAGCAGTACTTC.

This clone was detected only once. The gene calls are TRBV24-1 and TRBJ2-1; 8 bases fit TRBD2. The CDR3 runs to 15 residues. The ends lost 5 bases at V and 7 bases at J; junction bases unmatched: 9. Germline assignment: CDR1 KGHDR and CDR2 SFDVKD. The CDR3 DNA reads TGTGCCACCAGTGGAGCGGGAGAGGCTAGAAATGAGCAGTTCTTC. It specifies CATSGAGEARNEQFF.

The chain joins TRBV25-1 to TRBJ1-5; D is unresolved. The V gene lost 6 bases and the J gene lost 4 bases, with 13 bases spanning the gap. The CDR3 spans 14 residues. Germline assignment: CDR1 MGHDK and CDR2 SYGVNS. DNA of the CDR3: TGTGCCAGCAGCGGAGGACGGTTAAATCAGCCCCAGCATTTT. Translating it yields CASSGGRLNQPQHF. Supplemented by reference TRBV25-1 and TRBJ1-5, the full variable domain reads EADIYQTPRYLVIGTGKKITLECSQTMGHDKMYWYQQDPGMELHLIHYSYGVNSTEKGDLSSESTVSRIRTEHFPLTLESARPSHTSQYLCASSGGRLNQPQHFGDGTRLSIL.

This clone was detected only once. This rearrangement joins TRBV7-2 to TRBJ2-1; 7 bases align to TRBD2. CDR1 is SGHTA and CDR2 is FQGNSA in the germline V gene. The CDR3 consists of 16 residues. Unmatched junction bases numbered 9, after V lost 5 bases and J lost 2 bases. CDR3 region: CASSTTSLAAYNEQFF. DNA of the CDR3: TGTGCCAGCAGCACTACGTCCCTAGCGGCCTACAATGAGCAGTTCTTC.

The genes are TRBV7-9 and TRBJ1-6; D is perhaps TRBD1 (5 bases). The CDR3 sequence is 14 residues long. Per the germline V gene, CDR1 is SEHNR and CDR2 is FQNEAQ (reference sequence). Trimming stripped 1 base from V and 7 bases from J, with 8 bases between. CDR3 in DNA: TGTGCCAGCAGCTTAGTGGGGCGGAATTCACCCCTCCACTTT. Residues: CASSLVGRNSPLHF. The full variable domain, in which reference TRBV7-9 and TRBJ1-6 provide the parts outside the CDR3, is DTGVSQNPRHKITKRGQNVTFRCDPISEHNRLYWYRQTLGQGPEFLTYFQNEAQLEKSRLLSDRFSAERPKGSFSTLEIQRTEQGDSAMYLCASSLVGRNSPLHFGNGTRLTVT.